In this sample, the clone carrying this TCR beta chain turned up many times. Its specificity is not known. In making TCR beta libraries, quantitative 5'-RACE with molecular barcodes was used. TCRdb reprocessed the 5' RACE reads with MiXCR, giving one entry per CDR3 protein. Altogether roughly 180,000 distinct CDR3 sequences are present, under 15% being singletons, with the ten largest covering 11%. The data are from a study of CD8 T cells in ankylosing spondylitis. Study-wide points: Earlier studies detected some motif variants in reactive arthritis synovial fluid and blood. Seemingly distinctive of ankylosing spondylitis blood was a TCR beta motif formed by eight highly homologous variants. It was reported that disease-linked clones were significantly enriched in matched ankylosing spondylitis synovial fluid.

CDR1 is SGHTA, CDR2 FQGTGA, per germline. The CDR3 consists of 14 residues. V was pared by 4 bases and J by 8 bases, with 5 bases of the junction left unmatched. This chain uses TRBV7-3 with TRBJ1-4, with TRBD1 matching over 9 bases. The TCR comes from a female donor with ankylosing spondylitis or in good health (not recorded which). Specimen: blood, either unsorted or a sorted T cell fraction (not recorded which). The CDR3 DNA reads TGTGCCAGCAGCTCGGGACAGGGAGGAGAAAAACTGTTTTTT. Translating it yields CASSSGQGGEKLFF. Full variable domain (outside the CDR3, taken from reference TRBV7-3 and TRBJ1-4): GAGVSQTPSNKVTEKGKYVELRCDPISGHTALYWYRQSLGQGPEFLIYFQGTGAADDSGLPNDRFFAVRPEGSVSTLKIQRTERGDSAVYLCASSSGQGGEKLFFGSGTQLSVL.